This T cell receptor (beta chain) was observed in a study of cytomegalovirus exposure and HLA in healthy donors. Study-level background: Out of 150 million to 200 million T cells, an earlier analysis found over 90 million unique TCR beta sequences in total.

The donors, nominally healthy at sampling, likely had unrecorded immune exposures. The CDR3 length is 14 residues. Trimming left V 6 bases short and J 0 bases short, with 12 bases between. From germline, CDR1 is MNHNS and CDR2 SASEGT. Study-level findings and limits: Presence/absence analyses treated sequencing depth as roughly uniform across donors.

It was with 60 Vbeta and 13 Jbeta primers that the PCR ran. Per the original methods: Later, 65 million to 90 million unique TCR beta chains were counted in an analysis, and some 9.9 million of them were shared. Only in-frame clones appear in the TCRdb table, and some are missing; sequencing was by immunoSEQ multiplex PCR. V and J calls and clone size are those listed in that table; D and trimming were worked out from the DNA. The sample includes roughly 120,000 clones, around four fifths seen only once; the top ten take about 0.94%. This clone was seen only once. What it recognizes is unknown. The sequence derives from a human donor in good health. The sequencing input was PBMCs. V is TRBV6-1 and J is TRBJ2-7, with D perhaps matching TRBD1 (5 bases). As DNA, the CDR3 is TGTGCCAGCAGCCCGGACACTGCCTCCTACGAGCAGTACTTC. This gives the protein CASSPDTASYEQYF.